This TCR beta chain stems from a study of cytomegalovirus exposure and HLA in healthy donors. Germline CDR1 MNHEY, CDR2 SMNVEV (reference sequence). This CDR3 is 15 amino acids long. V shed 6 bases and J 4 bases; nucleotides not matched to a gene: 9. Comment on this clone: Its cognate antigen is unknown.

This table comes from immunoSEQ multiplex PCR, and its TCRdb copy is limited to in-frame clones, with some not included. The top ten hold 3% of the sample, which has roughly 75,000 clones, approximately 86% seen once. Study-level results: The study labeled fewer than 200 TCR beta chains cytomegalovirus-associated. Later, an analysis found that TCR clusters from the first cohort tended to co-occur in the roughly 130 validation repertoires.

The receptor was derived from a man aged 25 to 40 in good health and CMV-seronegative. The chain recombines TRBV27 with TRBJ2-1; 7 positions agree with TRBD2. Sequencing input: PBMCs. CDR3 nucleotide sequence: TGTGCCAGCAGACCCCTTGCGGGGGTGTACAATGAGCAGTTCTTC. This encodes CASRPLAGVYNEQFF.